These 2 T cell receptor beta chains originate from one sample sequenced in a study of graft-versus-host responses after intestinal transplantation. Data came from immunoSEQ multiplex PCR; TCRdb stores just in-frame clones and leaves some out. Of about 88,000 clones listed, roughly nine tenths were seen once; the top ten hold 0.11%. The antigens of these receptors remain unknown. The sample in question was unstimulated CD4+ T cells sorted from spleen or lymph node cells, obtained before intestinal transplant. The receptor source for this set is a human donor who received an intestinal transplant.

V and J are TRBV6-1 and TRBJ1-6; TRBD1 agrees at 8 bases. Germline lookup yields CDR1 MNHNS and CDR2 SASEGT. The CDR3 covers 16 residues. The J segment lost 6 bases and the V segment lost 3 bases, leaving 7 bases of the junction unmatched. CDR3 DNA: TGTGCCAGCAGTGACCCGCAGGGGGCGCTTAATTCACCCCTCCACTTT. This sequence encodes CASSDPQGALNSPLHF.

This clone was counted once. This chain joins TRBV6-5 and TRBJ1-1; a possible D gene is TRBD1 (6 bases). V lost 7 bases and J 4 bases, leaving 13 bases between the germline ends. The germline V gene has CDR1 MNHEY and CDR2 SVGAGI. The CDR3 covers 13 residues. The CDR3 sequence is CASKRQGSTEAFF. The CDR3 DNA is TGTGCCAGCAAACGCCAGGGGAGCACTGAAGCTTTCTTT.